The 15 T cell receptor beta chains in this list originate from one sample, sequenced in a study of blood T cell repertoires in COVID-19. Profiling relied on immunoSEQ multiplex PCR, and the TCRdb table lists in-frame clones only, not all of them. This table holds 150,000 to 200,000 clones, 82% found once. Sequencing was performed on PBMCs or T cells enriched from blood (not recorded which). The receptors were sampled from a woman between 55 and 75 years old with acute COVID-19.

This chain links TRBV5-1 with TRBJ2-7, with a weak D call TRBD1 (6 bases). Germline V gene data show CDR1 as SGHRS and CDR2 as YFSETQ. The CDR3 has 15 amino acids. Trimming pared 0 bases from V and 6 bases from J, leaving 16 bases between. The CDR3 here is CASSLGGRGYGEQYF. CDR3 nucleotide sequence: TGCGCCAGCAGCTTGGGTGGCAGGGGATATGGCGAGCAGTACTTC.

The V gene is TRBV16, the J gene TRBJ1-1, with D perhaps matching TRBD1 (6 bases). V was shortened by 3 bases and J by 0 bases, with 11 bases between the two germline ends. The germline V gene encodes CDR1 KGHSY and CDR2 FQNENV. CDR3 size: 15 residues. CDR3 bases: TGTGCCAGCAGCCACCTACAGGGAGTGAACACTGAAGCTTTCTTT. Translation gives CASSHLQGVNTEAFF.

The chain employs TRBV4-3 and TRBJ1-2; 7 bases are shared with TRBD1. The CDR3 consists of 16 residues. Germline V gene data show CDR1 as LGHNA and CDR2 as YSLEER. V lost 0 bases to trimming and J lost 5 bases; unmatched junction nucleotides: 9. CDR3 region: CASSQERQGVYYGYTF. CDR3 DNA: TGCGCCAGCAGCCAAGAACGTCAGGGGGTTTATTATGGCTACACCTTC.

This clone was counted once. This sequence joins TRBV5-8 and TRBJ2-5; maybe TRBD2 (5 bases). Trimming pared 0 bases from V and 1 base from J, leaving 16 bases between. There are 17 residues in the CDR3. CDR1 is SGHTS and CDR2 is YDEGEE in the germline V gene. CDR3 bases: TGTGCCAGCAGCTTGGTTCCCCCTCCTAGCCCCCAAGAGACCCAGTACTTC. Its protein product is CASSLVPPPSPQETQYF.

The chain employs TRBV12-3 or TRBV12-4 and TRBJ2-2; D ambiguous. The CDR3 extends over 12 amino acids. Deletions cut 3 bases from V and 6 bases from J, with 5 bases between. In DNA form, the CDR3 reads TGTGCCAGCAGTTTGTATTCCGGGGAGCTGTTTTTT. Residues: CASSLYSGELFF.

The chain is built from TRBV19 and TRBJ2-3; D uncertain. The V end lost 5 bases, the J end lost 6 bases, and 12 bases lay between the germline ends. The CDR3 extends over 13 amino acids. In germline, CDR1 is LNHDA, CDR2 SQIVND (reference sequence). CDR3 loop: CASSHERWDTQYF. CDR3 bases: TGTGCCAGTAGTCATGAGAGGTGGGATACGCAGTATTTT.

The chain is built from TRBV6-1 and TRBJ1-1; D not certain. Per the germline V gene, CDR1 is MNHNS and CDR2 is SASEGT. V lost 2 bases, J lost 5 bases, and 6 bases lay in between. The CDR3 contains 12 residues. This chain's CDR3 is CASSEWETEAFF. Written as DNA, the CDR3 is TGTGCCAGCAGTGAATGGGAGACTGAAGCTTTCTTT.

V gene TRBV7-2 combines with J gene TRBJ1-5; no clear D gene. The CDR3 has 15 residues. Germline CDR1 reads SGHTA; CDR2 reads FQGNSA. V was pared by 3 bases and J by 1 base, with 10 bases between. Written as DNA, the CDR3 is TGTGCCAGCAGCTTCGCCACTTCGAGCAATCAGCCCCAGCATTTT. Its protein is CASSFATSSNQPQHF.

This rearrangement joins TRBV7-6 to TRBJ1-2, with D possibly being TRBD1 (6 bases). The germline V gene encodes CDR1 SGHVS and CDR2 FNYEAQ. CDR3 length: 15 amino acids. Trimming took 5 bases from V and 3 from J, leaving 16 bases between them. The CDR3 spells CASSETTGLDYGYTF. As DNA, the CDR3 is TGTGCCAGCAGCGAAACGACAGGTTTGGACTATGGCTACACCTTC.

The rearrangement uses TRBV4-3 and TRBJ2-2; D possibly corresponds to TRBD2 (6 bases). The germline V gene has CDR1 LGHNA and CDR2 YSLEER. The CDR3 covers 15 residues. Trimming cost V 4 bases and J 5 bases, with 14 bases left between them. The CDR3, as DNA: TGCGCCAGCAGCCGTCGGGACTTATCAACCGGGGAGCTGTTTTTT. Translation gives CASSRRDLSTGELFF.

The rearrangement uses TRBV7-2 and TRBJ2-7, with 7 bases matching TRBD1. Trimming cost V 1 base and J 3 bases; bases outside gene matches: 9. The germline V gene encodes CDR1 SGHTA and CDR2 FQGNSA. The CDR3 contains 16 residues. Here the CDR3 DNA reads TGTGCCAGCAGCTTAGGGGTCAGGACAGGTTTCTACGAGCAGTACTTC. Protein product: CASSLGVRTGFYEQYF. Together with reference TRBV7-2 and TRBJ2-7, the CDR3 gives the full variable domain: GAGVSQSPSNKVTEKGKDVELRCDPISGHTALYWYRQSLGQGLEFLIYFQGNSAPDKSGLPSDRFSAERTGGSVSTLTIQRTQQEDSAVYLCASSLGVRTGFYEQYFGPGTRLTVT.

The chain couples TRBV24-1 to TRBJ2-1, with 9 bases that match TRBD2. Looked up from germline, CDR1 is KGHDR and CDR2 is SFDVKD. CDR3 length equals 16 residues. V dropped 4 bases and J dropped 8; count of bases not matched to a gene: 11. The chain's CDR3 is CATSDPGAGGLYEQFF. In nucleotides, the CDR3 is TGTGCCACCAGTGACCCCGGGGCGGGAGGGCTCTATGAGCAGTTCTTC.

The rearrangement uses TRBV7-9 and TRBJ2-7; TRBD2 matches at 12 bases. Germline CDR1 SEHNR, CDR2 FQNEAQ (reference sequence). V was pared by 5 bases and J by 3 bases, with 8 bases of the junction left unmatched. CDR3 length: 16 amino acids. CDR3 sequence reads: CASSPNRLAGDYEQYF. The CDR3 nucleotides are TGTGCCAGCAGCCCCAACCGACTAGCGGGAGACTACGAGCAGTACTTC.

Here the CDR3 reads CASSPSGGRNQPQHF. The CDR3 bases are TGTGCCAGCTCACCATCGGGGGGTCGCAATCAGCCCCAGCATTTT. V is TRBV18 and J is TRBJ1-5, with D possibly TRBD1 on 5 matching bases. Germline V gene sequence: CDR1 KGHSH, CDR2 LQKENI. Trimming removed 2 bases from V and 2 bases from J, with 10 bases in between. This CDR3 comprises 15 residues.

There are a few counts of this clone. Compared with germline, one end of the junction differs, possibly owing to a read error. The chain carries TRBV6-5 and TRBJ1-2, with D maybe TRBD1 (5 bases). The CDR3 length is 13 residues. Germline lookup yields CDR1 MNHEY and CDR2 SVGAGI. As DNA, the CDR3 is TGTGCCAGCAGTTCACCGGGACTGCCTATGATCGGCTTC. It encodes CASSSPGLPMIGF.